One and the same sample provided the 5 T cell receptor beta chains below, sequenced in a study of post-analysis software for immune sequencing data. Regarding the study as a whole: Among 5 or 6 TRBV segments more frequent in patients than controls were TRBV5-6, TRBV5-1 and TRBV20-1.

Their recognized antigens are unknown. Prepared libraries of TCR beta cDNA carried unique molecular identifiers. Each CDR3 protein gets one entry after TCRdb re-called the PCR reads with MiXCR. Among 450,000 to 700,000 distinct CDR3 sequences, roughly two fifths were seen once, and the ten largest hold about 1.8%. Sequencing was done on a sample of blood. These receptor sequences come from a girl aged 10 to 17 with multiple sclerosis.

The chain links TRBV12-3 or TRBV12-4 to TRBJ2-7; D is tentatively TRBD1 or TRBD2 (5 bases each). The CDR3 contains 16 residues. Trimming removed 8 bases at V and 4 bases at J, with 24 bases between. DNA for the CDR3: TGTGCCAGCCGTGCCCTGGCCGGGGCTGACGATTACGAGCAGTACTTC. It specifies CASRALAGADDYEQYF.

The chain is built from TRBV20-1 and TRBJ2-4; 9 nucleotides match TRBD2. The DNA end lines up better with TRBJ2-7; the J call may be wrong. The CDR3 runs to 15 residues. The V gene's germline CDR1 is DFQATT and CDR2 SNEGSKA (reference sequence). The CDR3 sequence: CSARVPRLAAYEQYF. CDR3 bases: TGCAGTGCTAGAGTCCCGAGACTAGCGGCCTACGAGCAGTACTTC.

The V gene is TRBV12-3 or TRBV12-4, the J gene TRBJ2-3; 8 nucleotides line up with TRBD2. The CDR3 is 16 amino acids. The V gene end was trimmed by 5 bases and the J gene end by 4 bases; junction bases not matched to a gene: 11. The CDR3 protein is CASSELERENADTQYF. The DNA of the CDR3 is TGTGCCAGCAGTGAGTTGGAGCGGGAGAACGCAGATACGCAGTATTTT.

This clonotype was seen a single time. The V call is TRBV4-1, the J call TRBJ1-6, with D perhaps matching TRBD1 (6 bases). The ends were cut back, 0 bases at V and 7 bases at J, with 13 bases in the middle. CDR1 and CDR2 (germline): MGHRA, YSYEKL. The CDR3 sequence is 16 residues long. The DNA for the CDR3 is TGCGCCAGCAGCCAAGACGGGCGGGGGCGGAATTCACCCCTCCACTTT. It encodes CASSQDGRGRNSPLHF.

As to this clonotype: This may stem from a read error, because a much larger clone lies one nucleotide away. This chain connects TRBV6-4 to TRBJ2-2, with TRBD1 as a possible D gene (6 bases). CDR1 is MRHNA and CDR2 is SNTAGT in the germline V gene. The CDR3 is 13 amino acids. The V end lost 4 bases, the J end lost 3 bases, and 6 bases lay between the germline ends. The CDR3 DNA reads TGTGCCAGCAGTGCAGGGGACACCGGGGAGCTGTTTTTT. As protein: CASSAGDTGELFF.